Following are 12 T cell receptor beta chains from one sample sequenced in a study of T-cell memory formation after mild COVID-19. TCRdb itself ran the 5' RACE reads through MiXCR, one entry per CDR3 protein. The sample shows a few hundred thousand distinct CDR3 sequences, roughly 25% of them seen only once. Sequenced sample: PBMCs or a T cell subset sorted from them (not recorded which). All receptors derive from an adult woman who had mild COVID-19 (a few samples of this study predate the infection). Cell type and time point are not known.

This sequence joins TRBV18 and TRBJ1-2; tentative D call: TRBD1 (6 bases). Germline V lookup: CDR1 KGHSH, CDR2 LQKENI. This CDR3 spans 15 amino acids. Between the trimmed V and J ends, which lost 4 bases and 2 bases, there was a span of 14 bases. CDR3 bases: TGTGCCAGCTCACTACTGGACAGCAGGAACTATGGCTACACCTTC. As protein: CASSLLDSRNYGYTF.

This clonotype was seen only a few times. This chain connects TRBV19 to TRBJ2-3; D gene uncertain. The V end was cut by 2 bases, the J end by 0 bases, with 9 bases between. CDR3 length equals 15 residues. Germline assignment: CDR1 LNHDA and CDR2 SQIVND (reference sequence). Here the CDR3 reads CASSISAESTDTQYF. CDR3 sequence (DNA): TGTGCCAGTAGTATATCCGCTGAGAGCACAGATACGCAGTATTTT.

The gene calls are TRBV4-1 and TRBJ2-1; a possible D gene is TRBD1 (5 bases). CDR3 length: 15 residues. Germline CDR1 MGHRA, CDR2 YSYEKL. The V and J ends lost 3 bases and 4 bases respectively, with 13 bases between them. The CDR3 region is CASSQDDRRYNEQFF. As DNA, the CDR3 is TGCGCCAGCAGCCAGGACGACAGAAGATACAATGAGCAGTTCTTC.

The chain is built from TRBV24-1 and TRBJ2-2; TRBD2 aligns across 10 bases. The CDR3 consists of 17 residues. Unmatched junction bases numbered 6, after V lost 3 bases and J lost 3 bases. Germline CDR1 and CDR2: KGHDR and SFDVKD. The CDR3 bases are TGTGCCACCAGTGATCCGGGACTAGCGACCTACACCGGGGAGCTGTTTTTT. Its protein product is CATSDPGLATYTGELFF.

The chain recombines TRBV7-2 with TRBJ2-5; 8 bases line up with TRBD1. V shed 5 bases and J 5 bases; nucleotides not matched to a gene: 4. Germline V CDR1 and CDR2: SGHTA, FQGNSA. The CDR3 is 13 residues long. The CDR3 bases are TGTGCCAGCAGCGGGGACAGGTTGGAGACCCAGTACTTC. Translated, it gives CASSGDRLETQYF.

CDR3 sequence reads: CASSLGERLSLSTDTQYF. The CDR3 DNA sequence: TGTGCCAGCAGCTTAGGGGAACGACTATCTCTTAGCACAGATACGCAGTATTTT. The rearrangement uses TRBV7-6 and TRBJ2-3; D perhaps matches TRBD2 (5 bases). The length of the CDR3 is 18 residues. Trimming took off 1 base at V and 0 bases at J, with 17 bases between the two ends. Germline CDR1 reads SGHVS; CDR2 reads FNYEAQ.

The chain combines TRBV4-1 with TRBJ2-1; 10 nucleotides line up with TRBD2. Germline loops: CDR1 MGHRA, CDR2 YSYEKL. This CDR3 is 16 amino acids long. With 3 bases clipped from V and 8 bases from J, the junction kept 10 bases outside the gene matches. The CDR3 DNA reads TGCGCCAGCAGCCAGGACGGGACTAGCGCGTCCGATGAGCAGTTCTTC. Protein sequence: CASSQDGTSASDEQFF.

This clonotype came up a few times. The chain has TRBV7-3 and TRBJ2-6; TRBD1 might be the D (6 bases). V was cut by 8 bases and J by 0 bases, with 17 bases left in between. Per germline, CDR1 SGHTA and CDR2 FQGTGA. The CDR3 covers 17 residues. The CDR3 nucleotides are TGTGCCAGCGGAACCATGACAGGCAGCTCTGGGGCCAACGTCCTGACTTTC. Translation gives CASGTMTGSSGANVLTF.

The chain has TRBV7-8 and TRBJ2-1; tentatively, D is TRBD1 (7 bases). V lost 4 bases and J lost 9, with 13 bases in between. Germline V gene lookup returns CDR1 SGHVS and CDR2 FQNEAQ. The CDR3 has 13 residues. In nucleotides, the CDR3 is TGTGCCAGCAGCTGGAGGGGGCAGGGTGAGCAGTTCTTC. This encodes CASSWRGQGEQFF.

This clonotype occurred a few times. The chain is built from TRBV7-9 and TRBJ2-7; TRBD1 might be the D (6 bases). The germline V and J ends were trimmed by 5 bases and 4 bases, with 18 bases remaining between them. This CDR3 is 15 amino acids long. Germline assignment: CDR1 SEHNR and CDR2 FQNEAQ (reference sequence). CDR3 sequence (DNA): TGTGCCAGCAGCGCAAGAAGGACAGTCGGGTACGAGCAGTACTTC. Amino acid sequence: CASSARRTVGYEQYF.

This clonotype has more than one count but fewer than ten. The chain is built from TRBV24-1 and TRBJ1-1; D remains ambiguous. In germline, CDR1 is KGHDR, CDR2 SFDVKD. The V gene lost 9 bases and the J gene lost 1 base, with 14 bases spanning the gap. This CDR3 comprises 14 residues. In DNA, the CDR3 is TGTGCCACCTCCCCCGGACCGACGAACACTGAAGCTTTCTTT. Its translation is CATSPGPTNTEAFF.

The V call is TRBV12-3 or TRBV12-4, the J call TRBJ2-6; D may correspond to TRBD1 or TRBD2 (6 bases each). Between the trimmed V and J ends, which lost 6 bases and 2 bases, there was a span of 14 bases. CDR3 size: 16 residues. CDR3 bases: TGTGCCAGCAGCCCGCCAGGGGAGGCTGGGGCCAACGTCCTGACTTTC. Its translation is CASSPPGEAGANVLTF.